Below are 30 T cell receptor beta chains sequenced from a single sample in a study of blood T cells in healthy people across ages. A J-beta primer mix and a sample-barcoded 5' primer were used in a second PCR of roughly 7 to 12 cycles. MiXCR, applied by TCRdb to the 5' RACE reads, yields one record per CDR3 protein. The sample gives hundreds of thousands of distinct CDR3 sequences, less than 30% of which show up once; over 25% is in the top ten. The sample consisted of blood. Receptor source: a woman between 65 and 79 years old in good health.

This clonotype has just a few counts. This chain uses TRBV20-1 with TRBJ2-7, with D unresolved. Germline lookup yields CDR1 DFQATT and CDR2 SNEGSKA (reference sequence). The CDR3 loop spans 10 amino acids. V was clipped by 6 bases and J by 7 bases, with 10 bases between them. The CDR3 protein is CSAKVEEQYF. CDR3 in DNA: TGCAGTGCCAAGGTAGAGGAGCAGTACTTC.

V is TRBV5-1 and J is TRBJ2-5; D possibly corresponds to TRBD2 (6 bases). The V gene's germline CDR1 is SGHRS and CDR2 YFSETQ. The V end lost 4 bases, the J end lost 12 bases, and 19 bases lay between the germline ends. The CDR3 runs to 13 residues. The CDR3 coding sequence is TGCGCCAGCAGCCTCTCAATTTCTAGCGAGAAGTACTTC. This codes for CASSLSISSEKYF. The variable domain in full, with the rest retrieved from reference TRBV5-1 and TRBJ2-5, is KAGVTQTPRYLIKTRGQQVTLSCSPISGHRSVSWYQQTPGQGLQFLFEYFSETQRNKGNFPGRFSGRQFSNSRSEMNVSTLELGDSALYLCASSLSISSEKYFGPGTRLLVL.

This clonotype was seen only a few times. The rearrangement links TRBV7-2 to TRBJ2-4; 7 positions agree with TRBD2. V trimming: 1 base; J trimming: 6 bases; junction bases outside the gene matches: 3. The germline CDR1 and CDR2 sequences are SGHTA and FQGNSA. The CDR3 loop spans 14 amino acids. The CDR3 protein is CASSLEVAGNIQYF. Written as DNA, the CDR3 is TGTGCCAGCAGCTTAGAGGTAGCGGGAAACATTCAGTACTTC. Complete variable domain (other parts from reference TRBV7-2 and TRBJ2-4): GAGVSQSPSNKVTEKGKDVELRCDPISGHTALYWYRQSLGQGLEFLIYFQGNSAPDKSGLPSDRFSAERTGGSVSTLTIQRTQQEDSAVYLCASSLEVAGNIQYFGAGTRLSVL.

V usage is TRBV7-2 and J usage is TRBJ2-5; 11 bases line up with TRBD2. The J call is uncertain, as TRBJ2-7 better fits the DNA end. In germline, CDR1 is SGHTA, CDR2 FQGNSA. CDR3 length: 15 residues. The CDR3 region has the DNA TGTGCCAGCAGCCGACTAGCGGGGCAATCCTACGAGCAGTACTTC. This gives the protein CASSRLAGQSYEQYF.

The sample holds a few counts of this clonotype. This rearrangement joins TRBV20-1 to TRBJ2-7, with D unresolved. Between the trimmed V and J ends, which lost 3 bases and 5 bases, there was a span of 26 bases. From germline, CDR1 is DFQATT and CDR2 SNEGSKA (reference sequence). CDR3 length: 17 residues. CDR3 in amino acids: CSASLALGDSPSDEQYF. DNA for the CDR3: TGCAGTGCTAGCTTGGCCCTTGGTGACTCCCCCTCGGACGAGCAGTACTTC.

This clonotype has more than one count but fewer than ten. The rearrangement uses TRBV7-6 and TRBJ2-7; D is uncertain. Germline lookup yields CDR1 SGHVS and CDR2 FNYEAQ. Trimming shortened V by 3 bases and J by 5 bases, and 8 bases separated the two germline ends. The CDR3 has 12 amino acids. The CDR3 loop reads CASSFYANEQYF. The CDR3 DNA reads TGTGCCAGCAGCTTTTACGCTAACGAGCAGTACTTC. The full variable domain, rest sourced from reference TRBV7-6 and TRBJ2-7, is GAGVSQSPRYKVTKRGQDVALRCDPISGHVSLYWYRQALGQGPEFLTYFNYEAQQDKSGLPNDRFSAERPEGSISTLTIQRTEQRDSAMYRCASSFYANEQYFGPGTRLTVT.

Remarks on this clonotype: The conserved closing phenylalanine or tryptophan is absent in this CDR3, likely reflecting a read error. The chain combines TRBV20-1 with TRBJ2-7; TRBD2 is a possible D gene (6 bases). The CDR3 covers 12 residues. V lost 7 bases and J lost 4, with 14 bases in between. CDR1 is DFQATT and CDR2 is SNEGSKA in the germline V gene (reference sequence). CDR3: CSVSGVLYEQYL. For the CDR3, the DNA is TGCAGTGTTTCGGGGGTTTTATACGAGCAGTACCTC.

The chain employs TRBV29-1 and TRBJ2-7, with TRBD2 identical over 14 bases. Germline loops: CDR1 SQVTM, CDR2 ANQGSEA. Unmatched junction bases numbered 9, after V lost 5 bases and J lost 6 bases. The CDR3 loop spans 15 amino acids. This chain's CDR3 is CSVSGLAGAFGEQYF. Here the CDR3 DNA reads TGCAGCGTTTCGGGACTAGCGGGAGCATTCGGCGAGCAGTACTTC.

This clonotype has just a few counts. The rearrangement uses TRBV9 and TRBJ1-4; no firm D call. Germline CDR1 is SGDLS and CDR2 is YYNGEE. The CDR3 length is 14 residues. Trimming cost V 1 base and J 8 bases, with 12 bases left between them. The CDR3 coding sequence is TGTGCCAGCAGCGTACGGGCCTCTTGGGAAAAACTGTTTTTT. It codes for CASSVRASWEKLFF.

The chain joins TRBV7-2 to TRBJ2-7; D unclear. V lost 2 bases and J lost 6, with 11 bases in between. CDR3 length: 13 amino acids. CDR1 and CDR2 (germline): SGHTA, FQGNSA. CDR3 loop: CASSLSALGEQYF. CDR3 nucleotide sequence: TGTGCCAGCAGCTTATCCGCGCTAGGCGAGCAGTACTTC.

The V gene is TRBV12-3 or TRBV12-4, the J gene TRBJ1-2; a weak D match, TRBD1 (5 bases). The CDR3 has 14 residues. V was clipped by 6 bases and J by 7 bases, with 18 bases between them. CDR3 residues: CASSLVAGHAGYTF. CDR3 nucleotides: TGTGCCAGCAGCCTCGTCGCAGGGCACGCTGGCTACACCTTC.

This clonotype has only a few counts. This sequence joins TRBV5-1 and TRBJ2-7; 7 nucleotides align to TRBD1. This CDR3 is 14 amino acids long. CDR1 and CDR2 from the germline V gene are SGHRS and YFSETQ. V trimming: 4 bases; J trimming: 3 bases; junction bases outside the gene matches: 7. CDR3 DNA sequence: TGCGCCAGCAGCCTCGACAGGGAGCGCTACGAGCAGTACTTC. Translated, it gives CASSLDRERYEQYF.

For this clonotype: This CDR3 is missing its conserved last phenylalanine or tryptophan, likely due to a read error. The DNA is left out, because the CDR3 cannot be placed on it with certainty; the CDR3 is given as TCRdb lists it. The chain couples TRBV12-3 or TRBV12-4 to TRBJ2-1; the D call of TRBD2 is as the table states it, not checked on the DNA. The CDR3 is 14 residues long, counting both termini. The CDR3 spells CASSLGYTSGRHNI.

The CDR3 protein is CSARSGIQTSEHEQFF. The CDR3, as DNA: TGCAGTGCTAGATCCGGAATTCAGACTAGCGAGCATGAGCAGTTCTTC. J is TRBJ2-1 and V is TRBV20-1, with 8 bases matching TRBD2. After removal of 2 bases from V and 8 bases from J, the junction contained 14 bases not matched to a gene. The CDR3 is made up of 16 amino acids. Germline CDR1 DFQATT, CDR2 SNEGSKA (reference sequence).

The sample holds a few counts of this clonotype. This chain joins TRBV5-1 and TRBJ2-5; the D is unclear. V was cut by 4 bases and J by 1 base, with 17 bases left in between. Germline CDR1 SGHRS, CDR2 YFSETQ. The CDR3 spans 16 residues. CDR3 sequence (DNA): TGCGCCAGCAGCCTGGGTGCCTCAACCTTCCAAGAGACCCAGTACTTC. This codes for CASSLGASTFQETQYF.

CDR3 coding DNA: TGTGCCAGCAATCATAGGGCTCACTTCATCAATGAGCAGTTCTTC. This translates into CASNHRAHFINEQFF. This chain uses TRBV2 with TRBJ2-1; D is unresolved. This CDR3 region has 15 residues. Trimming stripped 7 bases from V and 6 bases from J, with 19 bases between. CDR1 SNHLY and CDR2 FYNNEI come from the germline V gene.

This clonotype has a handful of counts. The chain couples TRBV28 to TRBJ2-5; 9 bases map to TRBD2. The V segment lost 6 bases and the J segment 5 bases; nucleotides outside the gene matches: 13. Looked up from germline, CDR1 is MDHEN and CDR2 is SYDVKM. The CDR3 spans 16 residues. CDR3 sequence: CASSRPGLASRETQYF. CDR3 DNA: TGTGCCAGCAGCCGTCCGGGACTAGCCTCCCGGGAGACCCAGTACTTC.

CDR3 DNA: TGTGCCACCAGTGTGGCGGGGGGGGCAAGCTTCGCAGATACGCAGTATTTT. Protein sequence: CATSVAGGASFADTQYF. The J gene is TRBJ2-3, the V gene TRBV24-1; 9 positions agree with TRBD2. V lost 5 bases, J lost 4 bases, and 12 bases stayed unmatched. The CDR3 spans 17 residues. The V gene's germline CDR1 is KGHDR and CDR2 SFDVKD.

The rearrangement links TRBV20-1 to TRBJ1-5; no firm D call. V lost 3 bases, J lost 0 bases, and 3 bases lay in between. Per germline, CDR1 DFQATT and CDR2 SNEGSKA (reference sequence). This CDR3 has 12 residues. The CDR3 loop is CSARDSNQPQHF. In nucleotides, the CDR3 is TGCAGTGCTAGGGATAGCAATCAGCCCCAGCATTTT.

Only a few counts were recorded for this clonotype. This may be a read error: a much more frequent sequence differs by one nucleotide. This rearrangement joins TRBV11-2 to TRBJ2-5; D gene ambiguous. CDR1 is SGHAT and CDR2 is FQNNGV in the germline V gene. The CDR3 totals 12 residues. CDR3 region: CASRTIQGTQYF. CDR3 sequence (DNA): TGTGCCAGCAGGACCATCCAAGGGACCCAGTACTTC.

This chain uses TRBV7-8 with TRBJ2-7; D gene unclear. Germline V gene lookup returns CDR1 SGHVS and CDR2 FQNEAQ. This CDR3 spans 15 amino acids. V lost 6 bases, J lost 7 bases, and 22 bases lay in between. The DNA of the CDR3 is TGTGCCAGCAGTCTTCCTAGTGCGACGCGCCGGGAGCAGTACTTC. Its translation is CASSLPSATRREQYF.

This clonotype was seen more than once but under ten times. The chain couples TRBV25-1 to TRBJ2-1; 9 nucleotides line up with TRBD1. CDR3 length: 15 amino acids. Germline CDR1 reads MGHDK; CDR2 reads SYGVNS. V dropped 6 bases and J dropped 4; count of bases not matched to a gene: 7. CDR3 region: CASSPTGTGYNEQFF. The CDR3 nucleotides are TGTGCCAGCAGCCCGACCGGGACAGGGTACAATGAGCAGTTCTTC.

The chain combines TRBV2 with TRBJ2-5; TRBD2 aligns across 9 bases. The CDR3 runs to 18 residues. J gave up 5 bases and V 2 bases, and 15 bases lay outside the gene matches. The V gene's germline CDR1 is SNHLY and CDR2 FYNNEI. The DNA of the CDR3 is TGTGCCAGCAGTGAACCCCTCCAAATAGCGGGGGTCGTGGAGACCCAGTACTTC. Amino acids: CASSEPLQIAGVVETQYF.

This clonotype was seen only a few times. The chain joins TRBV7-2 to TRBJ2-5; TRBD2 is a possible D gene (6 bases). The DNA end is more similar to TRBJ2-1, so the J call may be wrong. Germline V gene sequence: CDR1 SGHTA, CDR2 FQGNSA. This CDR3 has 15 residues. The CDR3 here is CASSLSGTVVNEQFF. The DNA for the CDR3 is TGTGCCAGCAGCTTATCAGGGACTGTAGTGAATGAGCAGTTCTTC.

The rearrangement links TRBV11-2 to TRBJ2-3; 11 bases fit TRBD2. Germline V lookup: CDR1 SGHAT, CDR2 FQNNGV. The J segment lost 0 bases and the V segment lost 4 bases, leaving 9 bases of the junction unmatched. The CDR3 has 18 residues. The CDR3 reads CASSSPGTSGTSTDTQYF. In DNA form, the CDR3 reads TGTGCCAGCAGCTCCCCCGGGACTAGCGGAACTAGCACAGATACGCAGTATTTT.

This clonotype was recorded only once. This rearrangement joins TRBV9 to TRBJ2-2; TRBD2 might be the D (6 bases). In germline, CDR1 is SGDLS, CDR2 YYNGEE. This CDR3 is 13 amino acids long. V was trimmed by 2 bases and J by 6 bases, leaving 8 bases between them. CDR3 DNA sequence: TGTGCCAGCAGCGTCTGGGGGGCCGGGGAGCTGTTTTTT. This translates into CASSVWGAGELFF.

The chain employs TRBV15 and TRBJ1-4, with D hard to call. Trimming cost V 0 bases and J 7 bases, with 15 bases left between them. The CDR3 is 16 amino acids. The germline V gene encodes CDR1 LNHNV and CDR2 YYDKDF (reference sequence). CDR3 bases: TGTGCCACCAGCAGAGATTCAGTACTTAGGAGTGAAAAACTGTTTTTT. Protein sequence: CATSRDSVLRSEKLFF.

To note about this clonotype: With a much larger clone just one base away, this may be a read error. The CDR3 sequence is CASGFTLGYQGPDTQYF. The CDR3 DNA is TGTGCCAGCGGCTTCACCCTGGGGTACCAGGGCCCAGATACGCAGTATTTT. The gene calls are TRBV13 and TRBJ2-3; the D gene is possibly TRBD1 (5 bases). CDR3 length: 17 amino acids. Germline assignment: CDR1 PRHDT and CDR2 FYEKMQ (reference sequence).

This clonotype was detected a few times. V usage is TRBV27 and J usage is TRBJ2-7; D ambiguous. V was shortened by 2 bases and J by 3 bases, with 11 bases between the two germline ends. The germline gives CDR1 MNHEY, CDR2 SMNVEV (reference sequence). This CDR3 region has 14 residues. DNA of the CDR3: TGTGCCAGCAGTTTAAAAGGTCCGATCTACGAGCAGTACTTC. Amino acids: CASSLKGPIYEQYF.

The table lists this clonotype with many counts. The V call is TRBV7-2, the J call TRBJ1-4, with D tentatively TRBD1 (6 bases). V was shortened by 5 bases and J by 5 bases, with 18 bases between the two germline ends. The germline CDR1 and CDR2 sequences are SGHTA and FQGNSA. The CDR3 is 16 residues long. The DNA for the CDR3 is TGTGCCAGCAGCACCGCGGCGGGGGCTGGGAATGAAAAACTGTTTTTT. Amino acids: CASSTAAGAGNEKLFF.